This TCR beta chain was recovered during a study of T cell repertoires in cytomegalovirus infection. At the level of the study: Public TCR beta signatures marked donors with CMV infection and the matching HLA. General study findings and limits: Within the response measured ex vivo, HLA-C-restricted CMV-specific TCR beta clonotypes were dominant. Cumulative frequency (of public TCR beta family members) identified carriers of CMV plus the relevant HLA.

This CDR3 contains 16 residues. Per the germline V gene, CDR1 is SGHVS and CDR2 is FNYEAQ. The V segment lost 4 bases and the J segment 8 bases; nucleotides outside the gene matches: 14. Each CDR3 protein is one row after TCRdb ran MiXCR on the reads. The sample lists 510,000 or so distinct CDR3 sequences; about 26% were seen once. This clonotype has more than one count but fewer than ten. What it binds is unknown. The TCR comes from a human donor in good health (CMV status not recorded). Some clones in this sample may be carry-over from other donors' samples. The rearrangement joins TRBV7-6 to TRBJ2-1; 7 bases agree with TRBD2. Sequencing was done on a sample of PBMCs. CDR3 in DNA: TGTGCCAGCAGCTCAGGAGGCGCAGCGGGGAACCATGAGCAGTTCTTC. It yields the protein CASSSGGAAGNHEQFF.